This TCR beta chain was captured in a study of regulatory T cells in long-lasting Graves disease. Study-wide results and caveats: TRBV28, TRBJ1-2 and TRBJ2-5 were favored in persistent disease.

As for time point: persistent/refractory GD, antithyroid drugs over 5 years with positive TRAb. The TCR library used RNA extracted from PBMCs. This clonotype appeared a few times. Its antigen is not known. The V end lost 6 bases, the J end lost 6 bases, and 9 bases lay between the germline ends. The CDR3 has 12 residues. Sequencing libraries for TCR beta were prepared with iRepertoire HTBI primers and Arm-PCR of CDR3 regions. MiXCR, run by TCRdb on the multiplex PCR reads, gives a single entry per CDR3 protein. The sample lists more than 300,000 distinct CDR3 sequences; less than 30% were seen once. The chain combines TRBV12-3 or TRBV12-4 with TRBJ2-1; D tentatively reads TRBD1 or TRBD2 (5 bases each). The sequencing used peripheral blood mononuclear cells (PBMCs), collected when the disease was refractory, from a patient treated with antithyroid drugs. The clonotype originates from a woman in her thirties or forties with Graves disease. The CDR3 sequence is CASRVGGNEQFF. In DNA, the CDR3 is TGTGCCAGCAGAGTTGGGGGCAATGAGCAGTTCTTC.